Below are 17 T cell receptor beta chains sequenced from a single sample in a study of shared clonotypes between healthy human individuals. Repertoires were generated with immunoSEQ multiplex PCR, while TCRdb's copy carries only in-frame clones and drops some. The sample holds fewer than 1.8 million clones, 97% to 99% seen once. Sequenced input: naive CD4+ T cells sorted from blood. The subset is: CD45RA+ positively selected. These receptors originate from a man between 25 and 39 years old in good health.

Worth noting for this clone: At the DNA level, this CDR3 is encoded by other sequences in the same sample as well. V is TRBV6-5 and J is TRBJ2-1; a possible D gene is TRBD2 (5 bases). From germline, CDR1 is MNHEY and CDR2 SVGAGI. The CDR3 is 13 amino acids. With 8 bases removed from V and 1 base from J, the gap between germline ends came to 9 bases. This CDR3 reads CASRGRSYNEQFF. The CDR3 DNA reads TGTGCCAGCCGCGGGCGTTCCTACAATGAGCAGTTCTTC.

This clone was counted a single time. The rearrangement uses TRBV11-2 and TRBJ2-7; 8 positions agree with TRBD2. V shed 4 bases, J shed 1 base, and the junction held 6 bases outside the gene matches. CDR1 is SGHAT and CDR2 is FQNNGV in the germline V gene. This CDR3 region has 15 residues. The CDR3 DNA reads as TGTGCCAGCAGCTCACTAGCGGACCAATCCTACGAGCAGTACTTC. It translates to CASSSLADQSYEQYF. Variable domain in full (rest from reference TRBV11-2 and TRBJ2-7): EAGVAQSPRYKIIEKRQSVAFWCNPISGHATLYWYQQILGQGPKLLIQFQNNGVVDDSQLPKDRFSAERLKGVDSTLKIQPAKLEDSAVYLCASSSLADQSYEQYFGPGTRLTVT.

V is TRBV6-1 and J is TRBJ2-5, with D possibly being TRBD2 (5 bases). The V end lost 5 bases, the J end lost 5 bases, and 15 bases lay between the germline ends. This CDR3 comprises 14 residues. Looked up from germline, CDR1 is MNHNS and CDR2 is SASEGT. CDR3 protein: CASSLPARRETQYF. CDR3 nucleotide sequence: TGTGCCAGCAGTCTCCCCGCTAGGAGGGAGACCCAGTACTTC.

This chain connects TRBV29-1 to TRBJ2-3; maybe TRBD2 (5 bases). V shed 7 bases and J shed 6 bases, with 14 bases lying between them. Germline-derived CDR1 and CDR2 are SQVTM and ANQGSEA. This CDR3 has 12 amino acids. The CDR3 bases are TGCAGCGCCTATTTAGCGTCGGATACGCAGTATTTT. Its protein is CSAYLASDTQYF.

This chain joins TRBV6-5 and TRBJ2-4; D not resolved. CDR1 is MNHEY, CDR2 SVGAGI, per germline. The V end lost 6 bases, the J end lost 9 bases, and 15 bases lay between the germline ends. CDR3 length: 13 residues. CDR3 coding DNA: TGTGCCAGCAGCCGGCGGCCTCCCGGCATTCAGTACTTC. It specifies CASSRRPPGIQYF.

The gene calls are TRBV29-1 and TRBJ2-1; D uncertain. Trimming left V 8 bases short and J 0 bases short, with 11 bases between. CDR3 length: 13 residues. Per the germline V gene, CDR1 is SQVTM and CDR2 is ANQGSEA. The CDR3, as DNA: TGCAGCTATGGGTGGAGCTCCTACAATGAGCAGTTCTTC. Its protein product is CSYGWSSYNEQFF.

V usage is TRBV29-1 and J usage is TRBJ1-1; perhaps TRBD1 as D (5 bases). The CDR3 contains 13 residues. Germline V gene data show CDR1 as SQVTM and CDR2 as ANQGSEA. Trimming took off 3 bases at V and 6 bases at J, with 14 bases between the two ends. The CDR3 sequence: CSVEGTLGAEAFF. DNA for the CDR3: TGCAGCGTTGAGGGGACCTTAGGCGCTGAAGCTTTCTTT.

This clone was counted a single time. The chain combines TRBV5-3 with TRBJ1-5; D gene uncertain. TRBV5-3 is marked as an open reading frame, function uncertain. Trimming shortened V by 4 bases and J by 0 bases, and 20 bases separated the two germline ends. The CDR3 is 18 amino acids. In DNA, the CDR3 is TGTGCCAGAAGCACGCCGGGCCCCGGCTCTTATAGCAATCAGCCCCAGCATTTT. Its protein is CARSTPGPGSYSNQPQHF.

This clone has only one observation. The chain combines TRBV29-1 with TRBJ1-1; 9 nucleotides match TRBD1. V gave up 6 bases and J gave up 1 base; unmatched junction bases: 12. CDR1 and CDR2 from the germline V gene are SQVTM and ANQGSEA. The CDR3 covers 16 residues. The DNA of the CDR3 is TGCAGCGTGGGACCCGGGACAGGGCCTCAGAACACTGAAGCTTTCTTT. Protein product: CSVGPGTGPQNTEAFF.

V and J are TRBV10-3 and TRBJ2-1, with 10 nucleotides matching TRBD2. The trim removed 5 bases at V and 3 bases at J, leaving 7 bases unmatched. Germline V gene lookup returns CDR1 ENHRY and CDR2 SYGVKD. The CDR3 sequence is 16 residues long. CDR3: CAISWVVAGGYNEQFF. For the CDR3, the DNA is TGTGCCATCAGTTGGGTTGTAGCGGGAGGCTACAATGAGCAGTTCTTC.

The table lists this clone with a few counts. The rearrangement uses TRBV15 and TRBJ1-2, with 9 bases identical to TRBD1. CDR3 length: 15 residues. The junction had 1 base not matched to a gene; V was cut back by 0 bases and J by 2 bases. Looked up from germline, CDR1 is LNHNV and CDR2 is YYDKDF (reference sequence). For the CDR3, the DNA is TGTGCCACCAGCAGAGAGGACAGGGGAAACTATGGCTACACCTTC. Protein product: CATSREDRGNYGYTF.

The CDR3 is CASSVGRNNNEQFF. In DNA, the CDR3 is TGTGCCAGCAGCGTAGGAAGGAATAACAATGAGCAGTTCTTC. The chain is built from TRBV9 and TRBJ2-1, with D unresolved. Trimming took off 0 bases at V and 5 bases at J, with 9 bases between the two ends. CDR1 and CDR2 from the germline V gene are SGDLS and YYNGEE. This CDR3 spans 14 amino acids.

V is TRBV6-1 and J is TRBJ2-2; D tentatively reads TRBD1 or TRBD2 (5 bases each). The CDR3 has 15 residues. V gave up 1 base and J gave up 4 bases, with 10 bases separating them. Germline V lookup: CDR1 MNHNS, CDR2 SASEGT. Written as DNA, the CDR3 is TGTGCCAGCAGTGAAGGGGGGATTACCACCGGGGAGCTGTTTTTT. It is translated as CASSEGGITTGELFF.

CDR3 in DNA: TGTGCCAGCTCACTGTCCCCTGACACTAACTATGGCTACACCTTC. Residues: CASSLSPDTNYGYTF. This sequence joins TRBV18 and TRBJ1-2; no reliable D call. The CDR3 totals 15 residues. Trimming removed 4 bases at V and 0 bases at J, with 12 bases between. Germline CDR1 and CDR2: KGHSH and LQKENI.

As DNA, the CDR3 is TGTGCCAGCAGTGAAGGACTAGGGAACATTCAGTACTTC. It translates to CASSEGLGNIQYF. The V call is TRBV6-4, the J call TRBJ2-4; TRBD2 aligns across 7 bases. The CDR3 covers 13 residues. Germline CDR1 MRHNA, CDR2 SNTAGT. The V segment lost 3 bases and the J segment 7 bases; nucleotides outside the gene matches: 3.

The chain uses TRBV5-1 and TRBJ2-3, with a possible D match to TRBD1 (5 bases). The CDR3 covers 16 residues. Trimming cost V 2 bases and J 1 base, with 14 bases left between them. The V gene's germline CDR1 is SGHRS and CDR2 YFSETQ. CDR3 sequence: CASSLLAKQGTDTQYF. The DNA of the CDR3 is TGCGCCAGCAGCTTACTTGCCAAACAGGGCACAGATACGCAGTATTTT.

The chain couples TRBV29-1 to TRBJ2-3; D is unclear. Deletions cut 4 bases from V and 0 bases from J, with 8 bases between. This CDR3 comprises 13 residues. Germline CDR1 and CDR2: SQVTM and ANQGSEA. CDR3 nucleotides: TGCAGCGTTGGTAGAACTAGCACAGATACGCAGTATTTT. This codes for CSVGRTSTDTQYF.